One T cell receptor beta chain is described in this entry. With 4 bases removed from V and 1 base from J, the gap between germline ends came to 8 bases. In germline, CDR1 is SGHDT, CDR2 YYEEEE. The CDR3 runs to 13 residues. This entry is derived from a study of CD8+ T cells in alopecia areata. Both peripheral blood and punch biopsies of lesional scalp skin were obtained from patients who had alopecia areata. RNA extraction was followed by reverse transcription into cDNA, which acted as the sequencing template. TCRdb keeps only in-frame clones here, not all; method: immunoSEQ multiplex PCR. This table holds around 7,500 clones, about two thirds found once.

This TCR derives from a human donor with alopecia areata. The material was skin, obtained at week 0. The chain carries TRBV5-6 and TRBJ1-1; TRBD1 might be the D (5 bases). The CDR3 sequence is CASSHDRNTEAFF. As DNA, the CDR3 is TGTGCCAGCAGCCACGACAGGAACACTGAAGCTTTCTTT.